Shown below are 5 T cell receptor beta chains from a single sample sequenced in a study of blood T cell repertoires in COVID-19. Generated by immunoSEQ multiplex PCR, the TCRdb table keeps only in-frame clones and is missing some. The sample has a few hundred thousand clones, about 90% seen once. The sequencing input was peripheral blood. The receptors derive from a woman younger than 45 with COVID-19, enrolled during active disease.

The table lists this clone with a count of one. The DNA of the CDR3 is TGTGCCAGCTCATCCCTCATCCGTGAGAGGATTGGGACTGAAGCTTTCTTT. It codes for CASSSLIRERIGTEAFF. The chain is built from TRBV18 and TRBJ1-1; D is unclear. The germline gives CDR1 KGHSH, CDR2 LQKENI. The germline V and J ends were trimmed by 5 bases and 5 bases, with 24 bases remaining between them. The CDR3 has 17 residues.

The chain has TRBV30 and TRBJ2-4; D may be TRBD2 (5 bases). The CDR3 is made up of 15 amino acids. Trimming removed 2 bases at V and 7 bases at J, with 18 bases between. Germline CDR1 and CDR2: GTSNPN and SVGIG (reference sequence). The CDR3 DNA is TGTGCCTGGAGTAGGAGGAGTGGCACGGATAACATTCAGTACTTC. It specifies CAWSRRSGTDNIQYF.

With respect to this clone: Other nucleotide sequences in the sample specify the same CDR3. This chain connects TRBV20-1 to TRBJ2-7, with a possible D match to TRBD2 (6 bases). This CDR3 spans 11 amino acids. In germline, CDR1 is DFQATT, CDR2 SNEGSKA (reference sequence). V gave up 1 base and J gave up 7 bases, with 8 bases separating them. CDR3 sequence: CSARAGGEQYF. The CDR3 nucleotides are TGCAGTGCTAGAGCCGGGGGAGAGCAGTACTTC.

J is TRBJ2-4 and V is TRBV5-5; D perhaps matches TRBD1 (5 bases). V lost 0 bases to trimming and J lost 1 base, with 11 bases between them. This CDR3 is 16 amino acids long. Germline-derived CDR1 and CDR2 are SGHKS and YYEKEE (reference sequence). CDR3 region: CASSLAGHGAKNIQYF. In DNA, the CDR3 is TGTGCCAGCAGCTTGGCAGGGCATGGGGCCAAAAACATTCAGTACTTC.

The rearrangement joins TRBV11-3 to TRBJ2-5; D may be TRBD1 (6 bases). CDR1 is SGHNT, CDR2 YENEEA, per germline. This CDR3 spans 15 amino acids. Trimming stripped 1 base from V and 5 bases from J, with 14 bases between. The CDR3 nucleotides are TGTGCCAGCAGCTTAGGGGACACACGGTTGGAGACCCAGTACTTC. Translated: CASSLGDTRLETQYF.